In this sample, the clone carrying this T cell receptor (beta chain) turned up a few times. MiXCR, run by TCRdb on the 5' RACE reads, gives a single entry per CDR3 protein. This sample carries almost 65,000 distinct CDR3 sequences, 15% to 20% of them seen once, and the ten largest clones take about 1.5%. This entry belongs to a study of HIV-infected patients and healthy controls. V was cut by 6 bases and J by 8 bases, with 12 bases left in between. The germline gives CDR1 SEHNR, CDR2 FQNEAQ (reference sequence). CDR3 length: 12 residues. This rearrangement joins TRBV7-9 to TRBJ2-3; tentatively, D is TRBD1 or TRBD2 (5 bases each). The TCR originated in a human donor in good health. The specimen sequenced was CD4+ T cells from blood. CDR3 in DNA: TGTGCCAGCAGAATAGGGGACGGTACGCAGTATTTT. It translates to CASRIGDGTQYF.